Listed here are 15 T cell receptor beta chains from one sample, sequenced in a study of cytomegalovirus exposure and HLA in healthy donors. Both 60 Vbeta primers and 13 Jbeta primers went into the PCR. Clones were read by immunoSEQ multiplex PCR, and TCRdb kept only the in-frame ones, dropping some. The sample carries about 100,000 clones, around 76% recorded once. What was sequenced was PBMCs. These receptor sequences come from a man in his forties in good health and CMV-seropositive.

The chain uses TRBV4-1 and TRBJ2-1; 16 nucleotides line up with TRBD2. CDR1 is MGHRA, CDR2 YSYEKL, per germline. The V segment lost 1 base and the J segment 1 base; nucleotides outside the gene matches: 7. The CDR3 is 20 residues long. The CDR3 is CASSQGPGLAGGLSYNEQFF. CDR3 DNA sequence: TGCGCCAGCAGCCAAGGTCCGGGACTAGCGGGAGGGTTATCCTACAATGAGCAGTTCTTC.

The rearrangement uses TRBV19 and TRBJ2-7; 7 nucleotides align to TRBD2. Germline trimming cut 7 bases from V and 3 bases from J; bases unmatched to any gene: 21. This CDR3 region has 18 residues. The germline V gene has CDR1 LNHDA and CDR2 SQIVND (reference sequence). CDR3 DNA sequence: TGTGCCAGTACCCTTTCGTTCGGGGGGATAGGGGCAAACTACGAGCAGTACTTC. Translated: CASTLSFGGIGANYEQYF.

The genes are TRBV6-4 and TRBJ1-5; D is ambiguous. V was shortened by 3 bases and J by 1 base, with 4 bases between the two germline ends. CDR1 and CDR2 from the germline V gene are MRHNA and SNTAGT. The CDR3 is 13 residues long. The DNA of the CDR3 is TGTGCCAGCAGTGAGGGCAGCAATCAGCCCCAGCATTTT. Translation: CASSEGSNQPQHF.

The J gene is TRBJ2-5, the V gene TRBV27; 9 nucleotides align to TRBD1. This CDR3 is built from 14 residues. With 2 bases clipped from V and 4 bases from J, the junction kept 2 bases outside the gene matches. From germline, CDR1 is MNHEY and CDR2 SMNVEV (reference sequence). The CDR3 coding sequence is TGTGCCAGCAGTTTAGACAGGGGGATAGAGACCCAGTACTTC. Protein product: CASSLDRGIETQYF.

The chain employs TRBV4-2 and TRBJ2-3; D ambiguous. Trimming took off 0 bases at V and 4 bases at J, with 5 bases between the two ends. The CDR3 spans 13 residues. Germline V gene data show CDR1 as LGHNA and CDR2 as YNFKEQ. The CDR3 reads CASSQEQPDTQYF. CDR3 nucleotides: TGTGCCAGCAGCCAAGAACAGCCAGATACGCAGTATTTT.

CDR3 loop: CASSPPSRGSYTEAFF. The CDR3 coding sequence is TGTGCCAGCTCACCACCGTCACGGGGTTCCTACACTGAAGCTTTCTTT. This chain joins TRBV18 and TRBJ1-1; D is undetermined. V was pared by 0 bases and J by 3 bases, with 14 bases between. Germline loops: CDR1 KGHSH, CDR2 LQKENI. The CDR3 contains 16 residues.

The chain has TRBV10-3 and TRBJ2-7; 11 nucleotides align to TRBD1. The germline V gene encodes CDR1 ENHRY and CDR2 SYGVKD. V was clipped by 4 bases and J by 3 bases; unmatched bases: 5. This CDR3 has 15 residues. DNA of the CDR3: TGTGCCATCAGTGGGACAGGGGGCTTTAACTACGAGCAGTACTTC. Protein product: CAISGTGGFNYEQYF.

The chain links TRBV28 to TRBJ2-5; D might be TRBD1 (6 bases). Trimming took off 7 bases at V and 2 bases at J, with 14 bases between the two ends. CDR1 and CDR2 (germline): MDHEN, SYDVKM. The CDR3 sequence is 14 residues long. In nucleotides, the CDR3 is TGTGCCAGCATTCCCGGGACACCACAAGAGACCCAGTACTTC. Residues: CASIPGTPQETQYF.

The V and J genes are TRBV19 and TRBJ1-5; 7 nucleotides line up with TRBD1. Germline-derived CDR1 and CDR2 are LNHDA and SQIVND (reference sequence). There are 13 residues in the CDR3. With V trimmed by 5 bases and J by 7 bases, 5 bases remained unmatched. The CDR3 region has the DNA TGTGCCAGTAGTGTGACAGGGAGGCAGCCCCAGCATTTT. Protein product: CASSVTGRQPQHF. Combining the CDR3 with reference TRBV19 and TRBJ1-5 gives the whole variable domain DGGITQSPKYLFRKEGQNVTLSCEQNLNHDAMYWYRQDPGQGLRLIYYSQIVNDFQKGDIAEGYSVSREKKESFPLTVTSAQKNPTAFYLCASSVTGRQPQHFGDGTRLSIL.

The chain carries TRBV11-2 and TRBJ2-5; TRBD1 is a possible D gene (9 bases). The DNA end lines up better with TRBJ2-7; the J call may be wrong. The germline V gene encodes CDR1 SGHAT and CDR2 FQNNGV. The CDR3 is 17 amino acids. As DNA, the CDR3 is TGTGCCAGCAGCTTAGCGGGGGGGACAGGGAACTTTTACGAGCAGTACTTC. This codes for CASSLAGGTGNFYEQYF.

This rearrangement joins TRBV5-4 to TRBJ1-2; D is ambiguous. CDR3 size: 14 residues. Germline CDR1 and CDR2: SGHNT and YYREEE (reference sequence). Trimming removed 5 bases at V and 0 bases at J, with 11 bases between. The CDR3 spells CASSFDNANYGYTF. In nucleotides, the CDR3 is TGTGCCAGCAGTTTTGACAACGCTAACTATGGCTACACCTTC.

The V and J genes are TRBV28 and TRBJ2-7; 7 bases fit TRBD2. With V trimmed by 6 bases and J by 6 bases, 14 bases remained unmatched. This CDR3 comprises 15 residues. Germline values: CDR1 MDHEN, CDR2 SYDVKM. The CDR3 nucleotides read TGTGCCAGCAGAGGGGCCGGGGCGGGAGAAGGCGAGCAGTACTTC. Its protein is CASRGAGAGEGEQYF.

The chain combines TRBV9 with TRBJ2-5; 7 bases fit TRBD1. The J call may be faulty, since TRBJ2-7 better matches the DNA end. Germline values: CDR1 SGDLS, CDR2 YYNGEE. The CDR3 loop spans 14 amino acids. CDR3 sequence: CASSEGQYSYEQYF. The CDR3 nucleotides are TGTGCCAGCAGCGAGGGACAGTACTCCTACGAGCAGTACTTC.

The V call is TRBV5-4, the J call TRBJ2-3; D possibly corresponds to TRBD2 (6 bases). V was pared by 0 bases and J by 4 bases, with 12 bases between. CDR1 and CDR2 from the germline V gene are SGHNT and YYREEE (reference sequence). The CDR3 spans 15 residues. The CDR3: CASSLVGGLADTQYF. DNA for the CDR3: TGTGCCAGCAGCTTGGTGGGAGGATTAGCAGATACGCAGTATTTT.

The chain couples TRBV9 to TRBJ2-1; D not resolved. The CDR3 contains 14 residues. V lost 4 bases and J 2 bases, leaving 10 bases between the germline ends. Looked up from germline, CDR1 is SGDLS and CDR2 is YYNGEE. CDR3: CASSLSPTYNEQFF. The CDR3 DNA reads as TGTGCCAGCAGCCTAAGTCCAACCTACAATGAGCAGTTCTTC.